The TCR beta chain described here comes from a study of quantifying T cell responses using KT2 cells. Study background: TCR alpha and beta constant-region primers primed reverse transcription of RNA. The T4 ligation step was estimated to exceed 9% efficiency under optimum conditions. Study results and caveats: KT2 clone alpha and beta sequence counts scaled linearly with input KT2 cell number. Even the lowest spike-in, about one KT2 cell per 100,000 PBMC, yielded detectable KT2 sequences.

Comments on this clonotype: Antigen specificity is unknown.

A range of KT2-to-PBMC ratios was made using fixed PBMC numbers. Germline CDR1 SGHAT, CDR2 FQDESV (reference sequence). Trimming cost V 1 base and J 5 bases; bases outside gene matches: 8. The CDR3 has 16 amino acids. Each cDNA got a UMI-containing oligo ligated at its 3' end. An equimolar mix of RC1.1 and RC1.2 primed the beta chain across TRBC1 and TRBC2. TCRdb recomputed calls from the UMI-ligation and nested PCR reads with MiXCR, one row per CDR3 protein. Among tens of thousands of distinct CDR3 sequences, about 9.4% were seen once, and the ten largest hold about a tenth. Material for sequencing was PBMCs spiked with cells of the T cell clone KT2. This sequence joins TRBV11-1 and TRBJ2-7, with 10 bases lining up with TRBD1. The TCR sequence derives from a human donor. For the CDR3, the DNA is TGTGCCAGCAGCTTAGTATCGACAGGGGGCATCCACGAGCAGTACTTC. Its protein is CASSLVSTGGIHEQYF.